The source of this TCR beta chain is a study of blood T cell repertoires in COVID-19. About the research overall: The origin of the acute and convalescent COVID-19 samples was the United States, Italy and Spain. T cells, B-cell-depleted T cells, or PBMCs provided the cDNA or gDNA that served as material.

The authors' processing: Reference gene primers were amplified, and this amplification served to estimate nucleated cell counts. Method: immunoSEQ multiplex PCR; TCRdb's copy keeps in-frame clones and lacks some. Clone size and the V and J calls come from that table; the DNA yielded D and trimming. The sample has around 300,000 clones; roughly 84% are singletons. V shed 5 bases and J shed 8 bases, with 11 bases lying between them. Germline lookup yields CDR1 DFQATT and CDR2 SNEGSKA (reference sequence). This CDR3 has 11 residues. The sample comprised peripheral blood. This chain joins TRBV20-1 and TRBJ2-3; D might be TRBD1 (5 bases). The source is a middle-aged man with active or convalescent COVID-19. The CDR3 loop is CSARPQGTQYF. The CDR3 coding sequence is TGCAGTGCTCGGCCCCAGGGTACGCAGTATTTT.